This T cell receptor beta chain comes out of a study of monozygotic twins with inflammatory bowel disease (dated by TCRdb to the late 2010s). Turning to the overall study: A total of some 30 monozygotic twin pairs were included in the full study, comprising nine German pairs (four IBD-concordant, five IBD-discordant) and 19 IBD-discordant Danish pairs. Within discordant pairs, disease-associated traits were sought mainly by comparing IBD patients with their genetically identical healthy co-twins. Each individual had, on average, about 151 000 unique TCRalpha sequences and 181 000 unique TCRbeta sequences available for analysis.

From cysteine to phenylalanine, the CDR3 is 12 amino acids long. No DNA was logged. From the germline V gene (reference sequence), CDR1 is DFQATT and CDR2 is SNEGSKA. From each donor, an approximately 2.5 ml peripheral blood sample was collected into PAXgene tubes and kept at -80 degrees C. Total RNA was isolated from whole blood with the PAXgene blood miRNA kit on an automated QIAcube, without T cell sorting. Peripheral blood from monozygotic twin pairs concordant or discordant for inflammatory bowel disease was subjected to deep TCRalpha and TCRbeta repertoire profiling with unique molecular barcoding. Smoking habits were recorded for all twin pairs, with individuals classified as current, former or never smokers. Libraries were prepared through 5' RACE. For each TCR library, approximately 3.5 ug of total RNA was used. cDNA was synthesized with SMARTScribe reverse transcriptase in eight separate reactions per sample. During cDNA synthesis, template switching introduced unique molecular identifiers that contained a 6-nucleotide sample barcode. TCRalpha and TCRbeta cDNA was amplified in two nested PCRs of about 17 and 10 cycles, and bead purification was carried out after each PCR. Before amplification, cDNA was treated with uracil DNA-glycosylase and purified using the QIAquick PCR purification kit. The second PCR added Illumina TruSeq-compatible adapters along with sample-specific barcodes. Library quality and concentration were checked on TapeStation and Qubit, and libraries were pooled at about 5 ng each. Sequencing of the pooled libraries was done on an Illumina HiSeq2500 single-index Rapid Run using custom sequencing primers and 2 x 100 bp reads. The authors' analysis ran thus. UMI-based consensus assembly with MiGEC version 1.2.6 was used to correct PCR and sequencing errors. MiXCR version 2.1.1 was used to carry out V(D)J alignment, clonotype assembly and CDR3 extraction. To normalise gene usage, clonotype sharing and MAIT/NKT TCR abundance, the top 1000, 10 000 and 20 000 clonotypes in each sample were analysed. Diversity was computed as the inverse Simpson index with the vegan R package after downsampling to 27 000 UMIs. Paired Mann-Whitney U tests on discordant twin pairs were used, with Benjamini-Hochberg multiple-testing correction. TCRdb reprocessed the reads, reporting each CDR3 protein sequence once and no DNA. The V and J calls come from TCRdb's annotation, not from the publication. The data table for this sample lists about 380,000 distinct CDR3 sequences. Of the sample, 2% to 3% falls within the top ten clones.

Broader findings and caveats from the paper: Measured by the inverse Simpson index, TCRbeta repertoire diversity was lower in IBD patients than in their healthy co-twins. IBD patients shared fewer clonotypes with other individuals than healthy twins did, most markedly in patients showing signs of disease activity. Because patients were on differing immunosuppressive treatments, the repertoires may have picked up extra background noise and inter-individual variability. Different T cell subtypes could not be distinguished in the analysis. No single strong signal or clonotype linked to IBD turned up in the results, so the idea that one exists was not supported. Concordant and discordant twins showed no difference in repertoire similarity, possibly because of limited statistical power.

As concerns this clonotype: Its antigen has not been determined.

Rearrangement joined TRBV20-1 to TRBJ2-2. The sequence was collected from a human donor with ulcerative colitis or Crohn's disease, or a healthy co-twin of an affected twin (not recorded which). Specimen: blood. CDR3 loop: CSARESSGELFF.